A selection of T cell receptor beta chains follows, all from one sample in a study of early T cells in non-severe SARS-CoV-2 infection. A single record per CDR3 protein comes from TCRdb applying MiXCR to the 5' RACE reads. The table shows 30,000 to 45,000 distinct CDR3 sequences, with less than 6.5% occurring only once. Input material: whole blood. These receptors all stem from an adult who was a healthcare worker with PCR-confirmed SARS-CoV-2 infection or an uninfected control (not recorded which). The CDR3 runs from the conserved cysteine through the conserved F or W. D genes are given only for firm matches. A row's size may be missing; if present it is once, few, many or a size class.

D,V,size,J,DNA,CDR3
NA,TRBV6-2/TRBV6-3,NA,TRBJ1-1,TGTGCCAGCAGTTACTCGAGGGGCATGAACACTGAAGCTTTCTTT,CASSYSRGMNTEAFF
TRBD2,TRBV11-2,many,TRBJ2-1,TGTGCCAGCAGCTTAAGACTAGCGGGAGGTGAGCAGTTCTTC,CASSLRLAGGEQFF
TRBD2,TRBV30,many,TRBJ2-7,TGTGCCTTAGGGCGGGGGACTTACGAGCAGTACTTC,CALGRGTYEQYF
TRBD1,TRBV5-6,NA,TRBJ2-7,TGTGCCAGCAGCTTGGGGGGACAGGGGTACTACGAGCAGTACTTC,CASSLGGQGYYEQYF
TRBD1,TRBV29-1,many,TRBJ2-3,TGCAGCGTAGGTGACAGGGGGTTTAGGACAGATACGCAGTATTTT,CSVGDRGFRTDTQYF
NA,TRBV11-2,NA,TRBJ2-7,TGTGCCAGCAGCTTCCGGGCCGACTACGAGCAGTACTTC,CASSFRADYEQYF
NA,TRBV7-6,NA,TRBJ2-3,TGTGCCAGCAGCGTGGGGCCGGGCACAGATACGCAGTATTTT,CASSVGPGTDTQYF
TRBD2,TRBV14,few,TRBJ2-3,TGTGCCAGCAGCCCCATTAGCGGGGGGAGCGGTTCCATCACAGATACGCAGTATTTT,CASSPISGGSGSITDTQYF
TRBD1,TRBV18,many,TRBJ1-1,TGTGCCAGCTCACCAAACACAGGGGCTACTGAAGCTTTCTTT,CASSPNTGATEAFF
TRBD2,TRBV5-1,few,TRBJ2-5,TGCGCCAGCAGCTTGGGGACTAGCGGGAAAGAGACCCAGTACTTC,CASSLGTSGKETQYF
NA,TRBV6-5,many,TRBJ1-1,TGTGCCAGCGGGGAACGTTACACTGAAGCTTTCTTT,CASGERYTEAFF
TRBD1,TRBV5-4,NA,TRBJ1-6,TGTGCCAGCAGCTTGGACAGGGGACAACCCCTCCACTTT,CASSLDRGQPLHF
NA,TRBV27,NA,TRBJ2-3,TGTGCCAGCAGTTTAACGAACAGGGGCACAGATACGCAGTATTTT,CASSLTNRGTDTQYF
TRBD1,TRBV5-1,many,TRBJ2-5,TGCGCCAGCAGCGTAGTCGGGACAGGACAAGAGACCCAGTACTTC,CASSVVGTGQETQYF
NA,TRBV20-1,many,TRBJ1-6,TGCAGTGCTAGTGTGGGGACATCACCCCTCCACTTT,CSASVGTSPLHF
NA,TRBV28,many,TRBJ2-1,TGTGCCAGCAGTTTCCCAGGCGGTGAGAGAATAGTCAATGAGCAGTTCTTC,CASSFPGGERIVNEQFF
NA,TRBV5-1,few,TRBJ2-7,TGCGCCAGCACCCCATGGCTAGGGGCCTACTACGAGCAGTACTTC,CASTPWLGAYYEQYF
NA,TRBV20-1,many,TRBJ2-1,TGCAGTGCTAATCAGGGGTCCTACAATGAGCAGTTCTTC,CSANQGSYNEQFF
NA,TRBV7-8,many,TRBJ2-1,TGTGCCAGCAGCCCCCCACGGCGCGATGAGCAGTTCTTC,CASSPPRRDEQFF
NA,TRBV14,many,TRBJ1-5,TGTGCCAGCAGCCAGGCCCGTGGGGATAGCAATCAGCCCCAGCATTTT,CASSQARGDSNQPQHF
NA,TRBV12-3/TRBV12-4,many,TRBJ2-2,TGTGCCACCGATTCCTCGGGCGGGGAGCTGTTTTTT,CATDSSGGELFF
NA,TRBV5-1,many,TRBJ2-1,TGCGCCAGCAGCGCCTCGTGGGACGCGCTCTACAATGAGCAGTTCTTC,CASSASWDALYNEQFF
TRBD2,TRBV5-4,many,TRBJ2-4,TGTGCCAGCAGCTCCGAGAGCGGGAGGGCCCCCAAAAACATTCAGTACTTC,CASSSESGRAPKNIQYF
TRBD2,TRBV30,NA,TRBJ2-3,TGTGCTTCATCCAGCGGGGGGCGTTCCGGTACGCAGTATTTT,CASSSGGRSGTQYF
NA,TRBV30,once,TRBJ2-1,TGTGCCTGGAGTCGCCAGGGGAGTGAGCAGTTCTTC,CAWSRQGSEQFF
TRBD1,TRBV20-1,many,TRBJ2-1,TGCAGTGCTAGCCCTCCGGGACAGGGAAGCCCGCAGTTCTTC,CSASPPGQGSPQFF
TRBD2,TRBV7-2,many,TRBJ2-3,TGTGCCAGCCATCTAGCGGGAAGTCCAGATACGCAGTATTTT,CASHLAGSPDTQYF
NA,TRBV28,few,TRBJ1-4,TGTGCCAGCAGCGAGGGAGCAACTAATGAAAAACTGTTTTTT,CASSEGATNEKLFF
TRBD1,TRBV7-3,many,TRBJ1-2,TGTGCCAGCAGCTTGACAGGGGGAGACTATGGATACACCTTC,CASSLTGGDYGYTF
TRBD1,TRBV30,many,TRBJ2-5,TGTGCCTGGAGTGACGGGGACAGGACAGAGACCCAGTACTTC,CAWSDGDRTETQYF
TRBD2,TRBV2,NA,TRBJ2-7,TGTGCCAGCAGTTCAGCAATCAGCGGGAACCGGTACTTC,CASSSAISGNRYF
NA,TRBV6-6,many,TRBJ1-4,TGTGCCAGCAGTCTTATGGGCACAGGACCCAATGAAAAACTGTTTTTT,CASSLMGTGPNEKLFF
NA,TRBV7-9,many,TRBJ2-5,TGTGCCAGCAGCTTCCCCGGGACTCCAGGGGCCCAGTACTTC,CASSFPGTPGAQYF
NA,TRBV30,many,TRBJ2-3,TGTGCCTGGAGTGTAGGAAGAGATACGCAGTATTTT,CAWSVGRDTQYF